The next 9 T cell receptor beta chains were all read from a single sample in a study of post-analysis software for immune sequencing data. These receptors' targets are unknown. Regarding the study as a whole: Roughly five TRBV segments appeared more often in patients than in controls, and TRBV5-6, TRBV5-1 and TRBV20-1 were among these.

cDNA libraries for TCR beta contained unique molecular identifiers. TCRdb re-called the PCR reads through MiXCR, storing one row per CDR3 protein. The top ten clones hold under 9% of a sample with hundreds of thousands of distinct CDR3 sequences, over 30% of them seen once. Sequenced input: blood. These receptors all come from a girl aged 2-10 years with multiple sclerosis.

In regard to this clonotype: A much more abundant neighbour one base away suggests this may be a read error. The chain is built from TRBV10-1 and TRBJ2-7; tentatively, D is TRBD1 (5 bases). Germline CDR1 WNHNN, CDR2 SYGVQD (reference sequence). The CDR3 totals 13 residues. CDR3 sequence reads: CASRESRVGEQYF. Here the CDR3 DNA reads TGCGCCAGCAGGGAGTCCAGGGTTGGGGAGCAGTACTTC.

This rearrangement joins TRBV4-1 to TRBJ2-2, with D uncertain. CDR1 MGHRA and CDR2 YSYEKL come from the germline V gene. The ends were cut back, 1 base at V and 2 bases at J, with 8 bases in the middle. There are 15 residues in the CDR3. CDR3 loop: CASSQGALNTGELFF. CDR3 in DNA: TGCGCCAGCAGCCAAGGGGCGCTCAACACCGGGGAGCTGTTTTTT.

The rearrangement uses TRBV18 and TRBJ2-7, with TRBD2 matching 13 bases. The CDR3 sequence is 15 residues long. Germline loops: CDR1 KGHSH, CDR2 LQKENI. After removal of 3 bases from V and 2 bases from J, the junction contained 1 base not matched to a gene. The CDR3: CASSPGTSGAYEQYF. The CDR3 DNA reads as TGTGCCAGCTCACCGGGGACTAGCGGGGCCTACGAGCAGTACTTC.

The chain employs TRBV5-1 and TRBJ1-1; a weak D match, TRBD1 (5 bases). The CDR3 extends over 12 amino acids. Germline values: CDR1 SGHRS, CDR2 YFSETQ. Between the trimmed V and J ends, which lost 4 bases and 5 bases, there was a span of 9 bases. The CDR3 loop reads CASSRDGTEAFF. CDR3 DNA sequence: TGCGCCAGCAGCCGGGACGGGACTGAAGCTTTCTTT.

This rearrangement joins TRBV7-3 to TRBJ2-5, with a tentative D call TRBD2 (7 bases). The CDR3 has 16 amino acids. CDR1 and CDR2 from the germline V gene are SGHTA and FQGTGA. Between the trimmed V and J ends, which lost 7 bases and 11 bases, there was a span of 29 bases. The DNA of the CDR3 is TGTGCCAGCATCAAGAGAGCGGGGCCAGGGGTAGGAGAGCAGTACTTC. The encoded protein is CASIKRAGPGVGEQYF.

V is TRBV4-3 and J is TRBJ1-5; D possibly corresponds to TRBD1 (5 bases). CDR3 length equals 16 residues. Germline CDR1 and CDR2: LGHNA and YSLEER. Trimming took off 0 bases at V and 2 bases at J, with 11 bases between the two ends. As DNA, the CDR3 is TGCGCCAGCAGCCAAGACGTGGGGCTGGGCAATCAGCCCCAGCATTTT. This sequence encodes CASSQDVGLGNQPQHF.

The chain couples TRBV29-1 to TRBJ2-4, with TRBD2 matching over 7 bases. V shed 6 bases, J shed 0 bases, and the junction held 5 bases outside the gene matches. From germline, CDR1 is SQVTM and CDR2 ANQGSEA. This CDR3 region has 14 residues. Here the CDR3 reads CSVTSDLAKNIQYF. Written as DNA, the CDR3 is TGCAGCGTAACTAGCGATCTAGCCAAAAACATTCAGTACTTC.

This clonotype has more than one count but fewer than ten. The rearrangement joins TRBV28 to TRBJ2-4; D is unclear. Deletions cut 3 bases from V and 2 bases from J, with 11 bases between. Germline V lookup: CDR1 MDHEN, CDR2 SYDVKM. The CDR3 runs to 15 residues. Here the CDR3 reads CASSFDQVSKNIQYF. In nucleotides, the CDR3 is TGTGCCAGCAGTTTCGATCAGGTTTCCAAAAACATTCAGTACTTC.

Regarding this clonotype: The junction differs from germline at one of its ends, possibly a read error. This sequence joins TRBV11-2 and TRBJ2-7; D unclear. The closer fit of TRBJ2-5 to the DNA end suggests the J call may be wrong. CDR3 length equals 13 residues. Germline V gives CDR1 SGHAT, CDR2 FQNNGV. CDR3 protein: CVSSRTSMATQYF. In DNA, the CDR3 is TGTGTCAGCAGCCGTACGTCCATGGCGACCCAGTACTTC.